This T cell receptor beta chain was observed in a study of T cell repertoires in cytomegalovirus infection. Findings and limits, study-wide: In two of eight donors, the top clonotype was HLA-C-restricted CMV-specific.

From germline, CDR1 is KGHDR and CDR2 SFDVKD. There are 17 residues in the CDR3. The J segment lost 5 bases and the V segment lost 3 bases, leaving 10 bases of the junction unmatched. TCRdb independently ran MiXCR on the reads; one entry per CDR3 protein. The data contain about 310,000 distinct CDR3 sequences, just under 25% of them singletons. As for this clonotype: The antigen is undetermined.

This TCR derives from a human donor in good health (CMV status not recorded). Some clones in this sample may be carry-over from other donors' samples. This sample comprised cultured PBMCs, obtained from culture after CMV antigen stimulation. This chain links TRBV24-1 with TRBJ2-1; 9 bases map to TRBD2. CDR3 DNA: TGTGCCACCAGTGATGCGCAGGGCCTAGCGGGAAACAATGAGCAGTTCTTC. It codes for CATSDAQGLAGNNEQFF.